A selection of T cell receptor beta chains follows, all from one sample in a study of early stage breast cancer tumors. Data came from immunoSEQ multiplex PCR; TCRdb stores just in-frame clones and leaves some out. This sample has about 5,500 clones, with roughly 70% found just once. Sequenced sample: normal breast tissue next to the tumor. These receptor sequences come from a person in their 60s with breast cancer. CDR3s include the opening cysteine and the closing phenylalanine or tryptophan. D genes are given only for firm matches. Clone sizes are given selectively: once, few, many, or a class where the clone is expanded.

clone_size: .; j_call: TRBJ2-3; d_call: .; v_call: TRBV6-5; cdr3_aa: CASTPVAVSDTQYF; cdr3_nt: TGTGCCAGCACTCCGGTAGCCGTGTCGGATACGCAGTATTTT
clone_size: few; j_call: TRBJ2-1; d_call: TRBD1; v_call: TRBV5-4; cdr3_aa: CASSLVGQGAGEQFF; cdr3_nt: TGTGCCAGCAGCTTGGTGGGACAGGGGGCTGGTGAGCAGTTCTTC
clone_size: .; j_call: TRBJ2-5; d_call: TRBD1; v_call: TRBV27; cdr3_aa: CASSLGQGPGETQYF; cdr3_nt: TGTGCCAGCAGTTTAGGACAGGGCCCGGGAGAGACCCAGTACTTC
clone_size: .; j_call: TRBJ2-7; d_call: TRBD2; v_call: TRBV4-3; cdr3_aa: CASSKGLAGGYEQYF; cdr3_nt: TGCGCCAGCAGCAAAGGACTAGCGGGAGGCTACGAGCAGTACTTC
clone_size: .; j_call: TRBJ1-1; d_call: .; v_call: TRBV6-5; cdr3_aa: CASSYEGSGAFF; cdr3_nt: TGTGCCAGCAGTTACGAAGGATCAGGCGCTTTCTTT
clone_size: few; j_call: TRBJ1-1; d_call: .; v_call: TRBV7-3; cdr3_aa: CASSFGKNTEAFF; cdr3_nt: TGTGCCAGCAGCTTTGGCAAGAACACTGAAGCTTTCTTT
clone_size: once; j_call: TRBJ1-3; d_call: TRBD1; v_call: TRBV15; cdr3_aa: CATSQGGTLGNTIYF; cdr3_nt: TGTGCCACCTCCCAGGGGGGAACCCTTGGAAACACCATATATTTT
clone_size: .; j_call: TRBJ2-2; d_call: TRBD2; v_call: TRBV7-3; cdr3_aa: CASSQASGGAFTGELFF; cdr3_nt: TGTGCCAGCAGCCAAGCTAGCGGGGGGGCCTTCACCGGGGAGCTGTTTTTT
clone_size: large; j_call: TRBJ2-1; d_call: .; v_call: TRBV4-2; cdr3_aa: CASSQDGGGRDEQFF; cdr3_nt: TGTGCCAGCAGCCAAGATGGAGGGGGCCGAGATGAGCAGTTCTTC
clone_size: .; j_call: TRBJ2-2; d_call: .; v_call: TRBV11-2; cdr3_aa: CASSFTGPRGSAGELFF; cdr3_nt: TGTGCCAGCAGCTTTACAGGGCCAAGGGGGTCGGCCGGGGAGCTGTTTTTT
clone_size: .; j_call: TRBJ2-1; d_call: TRBD2; v_call: TRBV27; cdr3_aa: CASSYSGGRLNEQFF; cdr3_nt: TGTGCCAGCAGCTACAGCGGGGGGCGGTTGAATGAGCAGTTCTTC
clone_size: .; j_call: TRBJ1-1; d_call: .; v_call: TRBV6-6; cdr3_aa: CASTRSSPAFF; cdr3_nt: TGTGCCAGCACCCGGTCCAGTCCCGCTTTCTTT
clone_size: .; j_call: TRBJ1-1; d_call: .; v_call: TRBV30; cdr3_aa: CAWSVAVREAFF; cdr3_nt: TGTGCCTGGAGTGTTGCTGTTCGGGAAGCTTTCTTT
clone_size: .; j_call: TRBJ1-2; d_call: .; v_call: TRBV2; cdr3_aa: CASSAGTEGGYTF; cdr3_nt: TGTGCCAGCAGTGCTGGGACGGAAGGGGGCTACACCTTC
clone_size: .; j_call: TRBJ1-5; d_call: .; v_call: TRBV10-3; cdr3_aa: CAISEDGRDQPQHF; cdr3_nt: TGTGCCATCAGTGAGGACGGGAGAGATCAGCCCCAGCATTTT
clone_size: .; j_call: TRBJ2-1; d_call: TRBD2; v_call: TRBV5-1; cdr3_aa: CASSLGLAGVFYNEQFF; cdr3_nt: TGCGCCAGCAGCTTGGGACTAGCGGGAGTGTTCTACAATGAGCAGTTCTTC
clone_size: .; j_call: TRBJ2-7; d_call: .; v_call: TRBV19; cdr3_aa: CASRSAWSSYEQYF; cdr3_nt: TGTGCCAGTAGAAGCGCATGGAGCTCCTACGAGCAGTACTTC
clone_size: .; j_call: TRBJ2-6; d_call: TRBD2; v_call: TRBV4-2; cdr3_aa: CASSQDLLAGVGANVLTF; cdr3_nt: TGTGCCAGCAGCCAAGATTTACTAGCGGGAGTTGGGGCCAACGTCCTGACTTTC
clone_size: .; j_call: TRBJ1-4; d_call: TRBD1; v_call: TRBV7-9; cdr3_aa: CASSARRTGVEKLFF; cdr3_nt: TGTGCCAGCAGCGCTAGGAGGACAGGAGTTGAAAAACTGTTTTTT
clone_size: .; j_call: TRBJ2-5; d_call: TRBD2; v_call: TRBV18; cdr3_aa: CASSPKRTSQTETQYF; cdr3_nt: TGTGCCAGCTCACCTAAAAGGACTAGCCAAACGGAGACCCAGTACTTC
clone_size: .; j_call: TRBJ1-5; d_call: .; v_call: TRBV30; cdr3_aa: CAWNKGGGTPNQPQHF; cdr3_nt: TGTGCCTGGAATAAGGGGGGAGGGACCCCCAATCAGCCCCAGCATTTT
clone_size: .; j_call: TRBJ1-5; d_call: TRBD1; v_call: TRBV6-1; cdr3_aa: CASSRIGQVDQPQHF; cdr3_nt: TGTGCCAGCAGTCGGATCGGACAGGTTGACCAGCCCCAGCATTTT
clone_size: .; j_call: TRBJ2-3; d_call: .; v_call: TRBV30; cdr3_aa: CAWSSGTQYF; cdr3_nt: TGTGCCTGGAGTTCGGGGACGCAGTATTTT
clone_size: once; j_call: TRBJ2-7; d_call: TRBD2; v_call: TRBV4-1; cdr3_aa: CASSQVGGGPFEQYF; cdr3_nt: TGCGCCAGCAGCCAAGTCGGGGGGGGACCGTTCGAGCAGTACTTC
clone_size: once; j_call: TRBJ1-1; d_call: .; v_call: TRBV28; cdr3_aa: CASSLMNTEAFF; cdr3_nt: TGTGCCAGCAGCTTGATGAACACTGAAGCTTTCTTT
clone_size: .; j_call: TRBJ1-5; d_call: .; v_call: TRBV6-5; cdr3_aa: CASSQGGDAQPQHF; cdr3_nt: TGTGCCAGCAGCCAAGGCGGGGATGCTCAGCCCCAGCATTTT
clone_size: .; j_call: TRBJ1-1; d_call: .; v_call: TRBV4-3; cdr3_aa: CASSRSVGNTEAFF; cdr3_nt: TGCGCCAGCAGCCGCTCCGTGGGGAACACTGAAGCTTTCTTT
clone_size: .; j_call: TRBJ2-1; d_call: TRBD2; v_call: TRBV6-5; cdr3_aa: CASMKREAYNEQFF; cdr3_nt: TGTGCCAGCATGAAGCGGGAGGCTTACAATGAGCAGTTCTTC
clone_size: .; j_call: TRBJ2-5; d_call: TRBD1; v_call: TRBV6-4; cdr3_aa: CASSDGTGGGETQYF; cdr3_nt: TGTGCCAGCAGTGACGGGACAGGGGGAGGAGAGACCCAGTACTTC
clone_size: once; j_call: TRBJ1-5; d_call: .; v_call: TRBV18; cdr3_aa: CASSSSGGASNQPQHF; cdr3_nt: TGTGCCAGCTCCTCCAGTGGGGGGGCGAGCAATCAGCCCCAGCATTTT
clone_size: .; j_call: TRBJ1-5; d_call: .; v_call: TRBV5-6; cdr3_aa: CASSPWTAGQPQHF; cdr3_nt: TGTGCCAGCAGCCCCTGGACGGCGGGTCAGCCCCAGCATTTT
clone_size: .; j_call: TRBJ2-2; d_call: TRBD2; v_call: TRBV19; cdr3_aa: CASSATLLAGGPGELFF; cdr3_nt: TGTGCCAGTAGTGCCACCCTCCTAGCGGGGGGGCCCGGGGAGCTGTTTTTT
clone_size: .; j_call: TRBJ1-5; d_call: .; v_call: TRBV30; cdr3_aa: CAWSVSGPGQPQHF; cdr3_nt: TGTGCCTGGAGTGTATCCGGGCCAGGACAGCCCCAGCATTTT
clone_size: few; j_call: TRBJ2-7; d_call: .; v_call: TRBV2; cdr3_aa: CASSGLPGEQYF; cdr3_nt: TGTGCCAGCAGTGGATTGCCGGGCGAGCAGTACTTC
clone_size: .; j_call: TRBJ2-3; d_call: .; v_call: TRBV21-1; cdr3_aa: CASSNLPGLAGGFFFDTQYF; cdr3_nt: TGTGCCAGCAGCAATCTCCCGGGACTAGCGGGGGGATTCTTCTTCGATACGCAGTATTTT
clone_size: .; j_call: TRBJ2-7; d_call: .; v_call: TRBV19; cdr3_aa: CASSIPGRRVEQYF; cdr3_nt: TGTGCCAGTAGTATCCCCGGACGGAGGGTCGAGCAGTACTTC
clone_size: once; j_call: TRBJ2-1; d_call: .; v_call: TRBV29-1; cdr3_aa: CSVEVGNEQFF; cdr3_nt: TGCAGCGTTGAAGTGGGTAATGAGCAGTTCTTC
clone_size: .; j_call: TRBJ2-4; d_call: TRBD1; v_call: TRBV2; cdr3_aa: CASRDRGGAKNIQYF; cdr3_nt: TGTGCCAGCAGGGACAGGGGGGGAGCCAAAAACATTCAGTACTTC
clone_size: once; j_call: TRBJ1-1; d_call: .; v_call: TRBV4-1; cdr3_aa: CASSQDRDGNTEAFF; cdr3_nt: TGCGCCAGCAGCCAAGACAGGGACGGAAACACTGAAGCTTTCTTT
clone_size: few; j_call: TRBJ1-1; d_call: TRBD1; v_call: TRBV19; cdr3_aa: CASSPSWTGLNTEAFF; cdr3_nt: TGTGCCAGTAGTCCTTCCTGGACAGGGTTGAACACTGAAGCTTTCTTT
clone_size: .; j_call: TRBJ2-1; d_call: TRBD2; v_call: TRBV7-2; cdr3_aa: CASSRGLAGSREQFF; cdr3_nt: TGTGCCAGCAGCCGAGGACTAGCGGGTAGTCGGGAGCAGTTCTTC
clone_size: .; j_call: TRBJ1-2; d_call: .; v_call: TRBV5-4; cdr3_aa: CASSLQRNYGYTF; cdr3_nt: TGTGCCAGCAGCCTCCAACGGAACTATGGCTACACCTTC
clone_size: .; j_call: TRBJ2-7; d_call: .; v_call: TRBV29-1; cdr3_aa: CSISGTWGFEQYF; cdr3_nt: TGCAGCATTTCAGGGACGTGGGGCTTCGAGCAGTACTTC
clone_size: .; j_call: TRBJ1-5; d_call: TRBD1; v_call: TRBV28; cdr3_aa: CASSPSPTGKGNQPQHF; cdr3_nt: TGTGCCAGCAGCCCCAGCCCGACAGGGAAAGGCAATCAGCCCCAGCATTTT
clone_size: .; j_call: TRBJ2-7; d_call: .; v_call: TRBV7-3; cdr3_aa: CASSSRAGYEQYF; cdr3_nt: TGTGCCAGCAGCTCCCGGGCCGGCTACGAGCAGTACTTC
clone_size: .; j_call: TRBJ2-6; d_call: .; v_call: TRBV2; cdr3_aa: CASFGLLIVSGANVLTF; cdr3_nt: TGTGCCAGCTTCGGCCTATTGATAGTCTCTGGGGCCAACGTCCTGACTTTC